The source of this T cell receptor beta chain is a study of cytomegalovirus exposure and HLA in healthy donors. Looking at the study overall: Ancestry clustering placed 70% to 90% of roughly 410 genotyped donors in the Caucasian-associated cluster. Study-wide points: Later on, analysis showed that most CMV-associated TCR beta chains appeared to be HLA-restricted. Generally TCR sequences proved uncommon, though certain public TCRs appeared in numerous donors.

The PCR ran on 60 Vbeta and 13 Jbeta primers. The data were produced by immunoSEQ multiplex PCR, yet TCRdb's version contains in-frame clones alone and is incomplete. Its clone listing holds 130,000 or so clones. The CDR3 has 14 amino acids. Trimming took off 6 bases at V and 1 base at J, with 9 bases between the two ends. Germline CDR1 reads MNHNS; CDR2 reads SASEGT. Remarks on this clone: The target antigen is unknown.

Each donor was nominally healthy when sampled (though unrecorded immune exposures were likely). The TCR comes from a woman in her forties in good health and CMV-seronegative. The chain couples TRBV6-1 to TRBJ2-2, with TRBD1 as a possible D gene (6 bases). The sample taken for sequencing was PBMCs. This CDR3 reads CASRPGQNTGELFF. The CDR3, as DNA: TGTGCCAGCAGACCGGGACAGAACACCGGGGAGCTGTTTTTT.